A single sample is the source of the 5 T cell receptor beta chains below, sequenced in a study of shared clonotypes between healthy human individuals. Measured with immunoSEQ multiplex PCR; TCRdb has only the in-frame clones, and not every one. The sample gives approximately 500,000 clones, over 75% of which show up once; about 12% is in the top ten. Source material: PBMCs. These receptors were taken from a woman in her thirties or forties in good health. Some clones in this sample may be carry-over from other donors' samples.

The chain uses TRBV5-4 and TRBJ2-7, with 10 bases lining up with TRBD2. This CDR3 spans 14 amino acids. V was clipped by 4 bases and J by 11 bases; unmatched bases: 12. CDR1 is SGHNT and CDR2 is YYREEE in the germline V gene (reference sequence). The CDR3 coding sequence is TGTGCCAGCAGCCCCGGGGTAGCGGGAGGCGTCGAGTACTTC. It yields the protein CASSPGVAGGVEYF.

The V and J genes are TRBV29-1 and TRBJ2-5; D is undetermined. This CDR3 spans 11 amino acids. V lost 1 base to trimming and J lost 7 bases, with 7 bases between them. From germline, CDR1 is SQVTM and CDR2 ANQGSEA. The CDR3 DNA follows: TGCAGCGTTGAAGCACGGCGGACCCAGTACTTC. This translates into CSVEARRTQYF.

As to this clone: A far larger clone is just one base off, so this is likely a read error. V is TRBV25-1 and J is TRBJ1-1; D unclear. CDR1 is MGHDK, CDR2 SYGVNS, per germline. Trimming stripped 3 bases from V and 0 bases from J, with 8 bases between. The CDR3 length is 14 residues. The CDR3 DNA reads TGTGCCAGCAGTGACTGCAGCCTGAACACTGAAGCTTTCTTT. It translates to CASSDCSLNTEAFF.

V is TRBV5-1 and J is TRBJ1-2; 7 bases agree with TRBD1. The V and J ends lost 0 bases and 9 bases, in that order; junction bases with no gene match: 5. The CDR3 contains 13 residues. Germline V gene lookup returns CDR1 SGHRS and CDR2 YFSETQ. In DNA form, the CDR3 reads TGCGCCAGCAGCTTGGAGGCAGGGGGTAGCTACACCTTC. As protein: CASSLEAGGSYTF.

The chain employs TRBV19 and TRBJ1-2, with a weak D call TRBD1 (5 bases). The CDR3 totals 15 residues. The ends were cut back, 6 bases at V and 0 bases at J, with 14 bases in the middle. From germline, CDR1 is LNHDA and CDR2 SQIVND (reference sequence). DNA of the CDR3: TGTGCCAGTAGCCACGGGGCACCTACTAACTATGGCTACACCTTC. Encoded protein: CASSHGAPTNYGYTF. Using reference TRBV19 and TRBJ1-2 for the parts outside the CDR3, the full variable domain is DGGITQSPKYLFRKEGQNVTLSCEQNLNHDAMYWYRQDPGQGLRLIYYSQIVNDFQKGDIAEGYSVSREKKESFPLTVTSAQKNPTAFYLCASSHGAPTNYGYTFGSGTRLTVV.